The 25 T cell receptor beta chains in this list originate from one sample, sequenced in a study of identical twins. TCRdb fed the 5' RACE reads into MiXCR, producing one record per CDR3 protein. Of about 240,000 distinct CDR3 sequences in the sample, roughly 13% were seen once. The sample also formed part of further work on yellow fever vaccine responses in identical twins.

Sequencing input: memory (CD45RO+) T cells sorted from blood. The source of these receptors is a young woman in good health.

This clonotype came up many times. The chain combines TRBV20-1 with TRBJ1-4; 10 bases map to TRBD1. With V trimmed by 0 bases and J by 10 bases, 8 bases remained unmatched. This CDR3 has 15 residues. The V gene's germline CDR1 is DFQATT and CDR2 SNEGSKA (reference sequence). The CDR3: CSARDQGQGVGKLFF. CDR3 DNA sequence: TGCAGTGCTAGAGATCAAGGACAGGGGGTCGGAAAACTGTTTTTT.

This clonotype showed up just a few times. The chain uses TRBV15 and TRBJ2-5; no reliable D call. Trimming pared 1 base from V and 3 bases from J, leaving 6 bases between. The CDR3 has 13 residues. Germline assignment: CDR1 LNHNV and CDR2 YYDKDF (reference sequence). The CDR3 DNA reads as TGTGCCACCAGCAGAGTAAGGGAAGAGACCCAGTACTTC. This encodes CATSRVREETQYF.

This clonotype was seen a handful of times. The chain combines TRBV5-1 with TRBJ2-1; TRBD2 matches at 10 bases. This CDR3 has 17 amino acids. Germline CDR1 and CDR2: SGHRS and YFSETQ. V shed 4 bases, J shed 5 bases, and the junction held 12 bases outside the gene matches. The DNA of the CDR3 is TGCGCCAGCAGCCTCGAAGCTAGCGGGGGCTTTAACAATGAGCAGTTCTTC. As protein: CASSLEASGGFNNEQFF.

There are many counts of this clonotype. The V gene is TRBV6-2 or TRBV6-3, the J gene TRBJ2-7, with 8 bases lining up with TRBD2. Germline CDR1 and CDR2: MNHEY and SVGEGT. CDR3 length: 16 amino acids. After removal of 2 bases from V and 2 bases from J, the junction contained 8 bases not matched to a gene. The DNA for the CDR3 is TGTGCCAGCAGTTACGAGACGGGGGGGTCCACCTACGAGCAGTACTTC. Its protein is CASSYETGGSTYEQYF.

With regard to this clonotype: This may stem from a read error, because a much larger clone lies one nucleotide away. The chain is built from TRBV12-3 or TRBV12-4 and TRBJ2-2, with D maybe TRBD1 (6 bases). This CDR3 spans 18 amino acids. CDR3: CARSFGQRQPVNTGELFF. CDR3 coding DNA: TGTGCCCGCAGTTTCGGACAGAGGCAACCGGTTAACACCGGGGAGCTGTTTTTT.

The genes are TRBV20-1 and TRBJ2-2; D call uncertain. CDR3 size: 15 residues. Germline CDR1 and CDR2: DFQATT and SNEGSKA (reference sequence). V lost 5 bases and J 4 bases, leaving 17 bases between the germline ends. The CDR3 spells CSADPVVGSTGELFF. CDR3 sequence (DNA): TGCAGTGCTGACCCCGTGGTCGGGTCCACCGGGGAGCTGTTTTTT.

This clonotype was picked up a small number of times. This chain uses TRBV4-3 with TRBJ2-5; 8 bases match TRBD1. Germline values: CDR1 LGHNA, CDR2 YSLEER. This CDR3 spans 15 amino acids. V dropped 2 bases and J dropped 5; count of bases not matched to a gene: 7. The CDR3 is CASSQQGTGGETQYF. DNA of the CDR3: TGCGCCAGCAGCCAACAAGGGACAGGAGGGGAGACCCAGTACTTC.

This clonotype was detected a few times. The rearrangement links TRBV14 to TRBJ2-7, with D unclear. Per germline, CDR1 SGHDN and CDR2 FVKESK. This CDR3 comprises 13 residues. V lost 5 bases and J lost 6, with 14 bases in between. In DNA form, the CDR3 reads TGTGCCAGCAGCTCGATTTCTACTGCCGAGCAGTACTTC. This encodes CASSSISTAEQYF.

The V gene is TRBV29-1, the J gene TRBJ2-1, with TRBD2 matching over 15 bases. Germline values: CDR1 SQVTM, CDR2 ANQGSEA. V lost 4 bases to trimming and J lost 6 bases; unmatched junction nucleotides: 13. CDR3 length: 18 residues. CDR3 coding DNA: TGCAGCGTTGTACTCGCCGGGACTAGCGGGGGGTTGAGCAATGAGCAGTTCTTC. Its protein is CSVVLAGTSGGLSNEQFF.

There are many counts of this clonotype. The V gene is TRBV7-9, the J gene TRBJ2-5; D is possibly TRBD1 (6 bases). With 0 bases removed from V and 2 bases from J, the gap between germline ends came to 16 bases. This CDR3 spans 17 amino acids. Germline CDR1 and CDR2: SEHNR and FQNEAQ (reference sequence). CDR3 protein: CASSLARGQGSQETQYF. The CDR3 region has the DNA TGTGCCAGCAGCTTAGCCCGCGGGCAGGGGTCACAAGAGACCCAGTACTTC.

This clonotype has more than one count but fewer than ten. The V gene is TRBV5-1, the J gene TRBJ2-5; 9 nucleotides agree with TRBD1. There are 15 residues in the CDR3. Looked up from germline, CDR1 is SGHRS and CDR2 is YFSETQ. The V gene end was trimmed by 4 bases and the J gene end by 4 bases; junction bases not matched to a gene: 8. The CDR3 nucleotides are TGCGCCAGCAGCCGAACAGGGGGCCTCGGAGAGACCCAGTACTTC. Protein sequence: CASSRTGGLGETQYF.

The V gene is TRBV9, the J gene TRBJ2-2, with 7 bases fitting TRBD2. J lost 4 bases, V lost 2 bases, and 2 bases had no gene match. The CDR3 length is 14 residues. Germline CDR1 is SGDLS and CDR2 is YYNGEE. CDR3 sequence (DNA): TGTGCCAGCAGCGTTGGGACTATCACCGGGGAGCTGTTTTTT. The encoded protein is CASSVGTITGELFF.

Only a few counts were recorded for this clonotype. V and J are TRBV20-1 and TRBJ2-7; D remains unclear. The CDR3 contains 13 residues. Germline assignment: CDR1 DFQATT and CDR2 SNEGSKA (reference sequence). Deletions cut 1 base from V and 2 bases from J, with 9 bases between. In nucleotides, the CDR3 is TGCAGTGCTAGAGGGCAAACACCCTACGAGCAGTACTTC. It translates to CSARGQTPYEQYF.

This clonotype has a handful of counts. The J gene is TRBJ1-2, the V gene TRBV7-2; TRBD1 is a possible D gene (5 bases). Trimming removed 5 bases at V and 3 bases at J, with 13 bases between. This CDR3 comprises 14 residues. Per germline, CDR1 SGHTA and CDR2 FQGNSA. CDR3 protein: CASSPRRGDYGYTF. CDR3 nucleotides: TGTGCCAGCAGCCCTCGGAGGGGTGACTATGGCTACACCTTC.

The chain links TRBV6-1 to TRBJ2-7; no clear D gene. V lost 1 base and J lost 10, with 11 bases in between. CDR1 and CDR2 (germline): MNHNS, SASEGT. The CDR3 sequence is 12 residues long. The CDR3 region is CASSEDRYGQYF. The DNA for the CDR3 is TGTGCCAGCAGTGAAGACCGCTACGGACAGTACTTC.

A few counts support this clonotype. This sequence joins TRBV11-2 and TRBJ2-3; D is ambiguous. The germline V gene encodes CDR1 SGHAT and CDR2 FQNNGV. Trimming removed 1 base from V and 6 bases from J, with 11 bases in between. The CDR3 extends over 14 amino acids. The CDR3 bases are TGTGCCAGCAGCTTAGGCAAATTGCAGGATACGCAGTATTTT. This sequence encodes CASSLGKLQDTQYF.

This clonotype was picked up a small number of times. The gene calls are TRBV11-1 and TRBJ1-4; TRBD1 aligns across 8 bases. Per germline, CDR1 SGHAT and CDR2 FQDESV (reference sequence). CDR3 length equals 18 residues. V was clipped by 5 bases and J by 7 bases; unmatched bases: 18. The CDR3 DNA follows: TGTGCCAGCAGCCGTGGGACAGGCGGGGGTATGTCAGGTGAAAAACTGTTTTTT. Residues: CASSRGTGGGMSGEKLFF.

V usage is TRBV28 and J usage is TRBJ1-5; 10 nucleotides match TRBD1. The CDR3 has 15 amino acids. Looked up from germline, CDR1 is MDHEN and CDR2 is SYDVKM. V lost 7 bases, J lost 5 bases, and 8 bases stayed unmatched. This chain's CDR3 is CASTRQGAMYQPQHF. The CDR3 DNA reads TGTGCCAGCACCCGACAGGGGGCGATGTATCAGCCCCAGCATTTT.

This clonotype was seen more than once but under ten times. The chain combines TRBV19 with TRBJ2-4, with D tentatively TRBD1 (6 bases). The V end lost 1 base, the J end lost 8 bases, and 12 bases lay between the germline ends. The CDR3 has 14 amino acids. Germline values: CDR1 LNHDA, CDR2 SQIVND (reference sequence). The CDR3 reads CASSIARGADIQYF. CDR3 sequence (DNA): TGTGCCAGTAGTATAGCCAGGGGCGCAGACATTCAGTACTTC.

The rearrangement links TRBV20-1 to TRBJ2-3; D uncertain. Germline CDR1 DFQATT, CDR2 SNEGSKA (reference sequence). The CDR3 runs 15 residues. The V and J ends lost 0 bases and 0 bases respectively, with 10 bases between them. CDR3 nucleotides: TGCAGTGCTAGAGATTCGCGGAGTAGCACAGATACGCAGTATTTT. Its protein is CSARDSRSSTDTQYF.

In its sample, this clonotype was seen a few times. This chain joins TRBV30 and TRBJ2-3; 11 nucleotides agree with TRBD2. The CDR3 consists of 14 residues. The trim removed 4 bases at V and 7 bases at J, leaving 7 bases unmatched. Germline CDR1 reads GTSNPN; CDR2 reads SVGIG (reference sequence). The CDR3, as DNA: TGTGCCTGGACCCCTAGCGGGGGGAAATATACGCAGTATTTT. Protein sequence: CAWTPSGGKYTQYF.

This clonotype was recorded many times. V and J are TRBV20-1 and TRBJ2-2; weak D call: TRBD2 (5 bases). CDR1 is DFQATT, CDR2 SNEGSKA, per germline (reference sequence). This CDR3 has 16 residues. V was cut by 2 bases and J by 1 base, with 14 bases left in between. The CDR3 DNA reads as TGCAGTGCTAGACATATGGGCCGGGAGAACACCGGGGAGCTGTTTTTT. Translation gives CSARHMGRENTGELFF.

This clonotype came up many times. The CDR3 nucleotides read TGCAGTGCTAGAGATGGGCTAGTCCAAGAGACCCAGTACTTC. Translating gives CSARDGLVQETQYF. The V and J genes are TRBV20-1 and TRBJ2-5; unclear D gene. Looked up from germline, CDR1 is DFQATT and CDR2 is SNEGSKA (reference sequence). V was clipped by 0 bases and J by 1 base, with 9 bases between them. The CDR3 has 14 residues.

This clonotype was counted many times. J is TRBJ2-1 and V is TRBV7-2; D unclear. In germline, CDR1 is SGHTA, CDR2 FQGNSA. V lost 0 bases, J lost 4 bases, and 7 bases lay in between. The CDR3 contains 14 residues. The CDR3 loop reads CASSLAGIYNEQFF. The DNA of the CDR3 is TGTGCCAGCAGCTTAGCTGGAATTTACAATGAGCAGTTCTTC.

The CDR3 is CASSLGGLAGGLRETQYF. Written as DNA, the CDR3 is TGTGCCAGCAGCTTAGGAGGCCTAGCGGGCGGACTTAGGGAGACCCAGTACTTC. The V call is TRBV11-3, the J call TRBJ2-5, with TRBD2 matching 8 bases. This CDR3 is built from 18 residues. Germline V gene lookup returns CDR1 SGHNT and CDR2 YENEEA. V dropped 1 base and J dropped 5; count of bases not matched to a gene: 15.